This entry concerns a single T cell receptor (beta chain). A single record per CDR3 protein comes from TCRdb applying MiXCR to the reads. The sample has fewer than 550,000 distinct CDR3 sequences; 25% to 40% are singletons. This sample is drawn from a study of T cell repertoires in cytomegalovirus infection. The CDR3 length is 13 residues. V gave up 6 bases and J gave up 6 bases, with 11 bases separating them. This TCR came from a human donor in good health (CMV status not recorded). Some clones in this sample may be carry-over from other donors' samples. The chain is built from TRBV12-3 or TRBV12-4 and TRBJ2-2, with D possibly TRBD2 on 5 matching bases. Source material: PBMCs. DNA of the CDR3: TGTGCCAGCAGGGGCCGGGATCCCGGGGAGCTGTTTTTT. Amino acid sequence: CASRGRDPGELFF.